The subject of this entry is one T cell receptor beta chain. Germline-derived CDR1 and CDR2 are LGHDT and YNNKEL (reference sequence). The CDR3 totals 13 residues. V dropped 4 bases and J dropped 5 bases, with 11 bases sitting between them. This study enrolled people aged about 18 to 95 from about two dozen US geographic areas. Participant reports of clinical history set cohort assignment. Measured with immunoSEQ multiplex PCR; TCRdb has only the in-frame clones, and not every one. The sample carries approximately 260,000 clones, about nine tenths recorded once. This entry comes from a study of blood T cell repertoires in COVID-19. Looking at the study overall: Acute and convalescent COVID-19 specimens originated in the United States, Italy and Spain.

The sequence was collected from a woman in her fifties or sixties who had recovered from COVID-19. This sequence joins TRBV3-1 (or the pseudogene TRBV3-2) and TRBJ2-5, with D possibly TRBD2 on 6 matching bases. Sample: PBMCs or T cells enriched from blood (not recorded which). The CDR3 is CASSLGGLETQYF. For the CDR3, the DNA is TGTGCCAGCAGCCTCGGAGGGTTGGAGACCCAGTACTTC.